These T cell receptor beta chains were read from a single sample in a study of post-analysis software for immune sequencing data. One entry per CDR3 protein, called by TCRdb with MiXCR from the PCR reads. The table records about 770,000 distinct CDR3 sequences, 46% of them present only once. Specimen: blood. The source is a girl aged 5-17 years with multiple sclerosis. Both conserved end residues are part of each CDR3. The order of the fields is V gene, D gene, J gene, CDR3 protein. D genes are given only for firm matches.

V: TRBV12-3/TRBV12-4; D: TRBD2; J: TRBJ2-5; CDR3: CASSAGLTQETQYF
V: TRBV6-5; D: TRBD1; J: TRBJ1-6; CDR3: CASSSTGGLDSPLHF
V: TRBV15; D: NA; J: TRBJ1-1; CDR3: CATSLSDTEAFF
V: TRBV7-9; D: NA; J: TRBJ1-2; CDR3: CASRGELLYGYTF
V: TRBV13; D: NA; J: NA; CDR3: CASRAGYNSYEQYF
V: TRBV5-4; D: NA; J: TRBJ2-1; CDR3: CASRASGDGRSSYNEQFF
V: TRBV28; D: TRBD1; J: TRBJ2-1; CDR3: CASSSDRGGRNEQFF
V: TRBV11-2; D: NA; J: TRBJ2-1; CDR3: CASIPLDPRDNEQFF
V: TRBV10-3; D: NA; J: TRBJ2-5; CDR3: CAIRGDNQETQYF
V: TRBV6-6; D: NA; J: TRBJ2-5; CDR3: CASKAGQETQYF
V: TRBV20-1; D: TRBD2; J: TRBJ2-1; CDR3: CSARTLAGYNEQFF
V: TRBV20-1; D: TRBD2; J: TRBJ2-3; CDR3: CSAELAGVDTQYF
V: TRBV4-2; D: NA; J: TRBJ2-1; CDR3: CASSQDGRTSVEQFF
V: TRBV28; D: NA; J: TRBJ2-7; CDR3: CASQVASAGTYYEQYF
V: TRBV27; D: NA; J: TRBJ2-7; CDR3: CASSPVVGTGNYEQYF
V: TRBV5-6; D: NA; J: TRBJ1-3; CDR3: CASSSPIDVGATGNTIYF
V: TRBV13; D: TRBD1; J: TRBJ1-1; CDR3: CASSPTGDRGNTEAFF
V: TRBV20-1; D: TRBD1; J: TRBJ2-3; CDR3: CSGTGSTDTQYF
V: TRBV4-1; D: TRBD2; J: TRBJ2-7; CDR3: CASSQHLSSGSYEQYF
V: TRBV29-1; D: NA; J: TRBJ1-1; CDR3: CSVASFGGNTEAFF
V: TRBV6-2/TRBV6-3; D: NA; J: TRBJ1-1; CDR3: CASSRADDTEAFF
V: TRBV27; D: NA; J: TRBJ1-5; CDR3: CASMGKASSNQPQHF
V: TRBV4-2; D: TRBD2; J: TRBJ2-5; CDR3: CASSPQGGRAEGDEQYF
V: TRBV7-9; D: NA; J: TRBJ2-7; CDR3: CASSIPLAGSQQYF
V: TRBV12-3/TRBV12-4; D: NA; J: TRBJ2-1; CDR3: CASSLRRLRSYNEQFF
V: TRBV20-1; D: TRBD1; J: TRBJ1-4; CDR3: CSASVYPSGQGQEKLFF
V: TRBV24-1; D: NA; J: TRBJ1-1; CDR3: CATSDKGDGNTEAFF
V: TRBV29-1; D: TRBD2; J: TRBJ2-5; CDR3: CSGSPSGRKTQYF
V: TRBV20-1; D: NA; J: NA; CDR3: CSVGLRETQYF
V: TRBV7-3; D: TRBD2; J: TRBJ2-1; CDR3: CASSFGRELGYNEQFF
V: TRBV7-3; D: NA; J: TRBJ2-3; CDR3: CASAPDRGVGTDTQYF
V: TRBV4-1; D: TRBD2; J: TRBJ2-7; CDR3: CASSQDLTSGRAYEQYF
V: TRBV27; D: NA; J: TRBJ2-1; CDR3: CASHAGSSVNNEQFF
V: TRBV10-3; D: NA; J: TRBJ1-1; CDR3: CAAPGARMNTEAFF
V: TRBV10-2; D: NA; J: TRBJ2-1; CDR3: CASLDGSREQFF
V: TRBV6-1; D: TRBD1; J: TRBJ1-4; CDR3: CASSEKAGTGNEKLFF
V: TRBV5-5; D: NA; J: TRBJ2-1; CDR3: CASSLGTTTAGEQFF
V: TRBV3-1; D: NA; J: TRBJ2-7; CDR3: CASSQDSGRPYEQYF
V: TRBV20-1; D: NA; J: TRBJ2-7; CDR3: CSARAGLLTYEQYF
V: TRBV7-9; D: NA; J: TRBJ2-3; CDR3: CASSLLGDTTDTQYF
V: TRBV28; D: TRBD2; J: TRBJ2-7; CDR3: CASSLVGTGVGLAGGNSYEQYF
V: TRBV25-1; D: NA; J: TRBJ2-1; CDR3: CASSEGQIYNEQFF